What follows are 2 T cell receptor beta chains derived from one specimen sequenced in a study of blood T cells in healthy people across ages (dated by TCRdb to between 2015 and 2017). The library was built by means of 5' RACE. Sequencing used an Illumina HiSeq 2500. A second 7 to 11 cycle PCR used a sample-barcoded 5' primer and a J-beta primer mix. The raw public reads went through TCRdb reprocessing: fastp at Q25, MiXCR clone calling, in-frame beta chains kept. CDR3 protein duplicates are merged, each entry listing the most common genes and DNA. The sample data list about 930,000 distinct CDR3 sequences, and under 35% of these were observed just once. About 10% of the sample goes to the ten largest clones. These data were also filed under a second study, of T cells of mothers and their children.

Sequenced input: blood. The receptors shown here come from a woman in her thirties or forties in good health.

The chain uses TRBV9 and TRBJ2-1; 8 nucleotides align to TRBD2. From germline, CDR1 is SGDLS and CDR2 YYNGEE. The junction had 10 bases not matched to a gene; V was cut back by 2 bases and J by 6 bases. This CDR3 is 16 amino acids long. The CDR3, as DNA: TGTGCCAGCAGCGTCTGGGCGGGGGGCCCGACCAATGAGCAGTTCTTC. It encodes CASSVWAGGPTNEQFF.

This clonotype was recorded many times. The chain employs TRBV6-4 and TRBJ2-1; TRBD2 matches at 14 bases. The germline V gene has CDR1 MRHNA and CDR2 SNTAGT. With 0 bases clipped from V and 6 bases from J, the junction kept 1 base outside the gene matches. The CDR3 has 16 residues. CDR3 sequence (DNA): TGTGCCAGCAGTGACTCGACTAGCGGGGGGGCCAATGAGCAGTTCTTC. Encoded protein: CASSDSTSGGANEQFF.